This T cell receptor (beta chain) was documented in a study of cytomegalovirus exposure and HLA in healthy donors. Study-wide findings and caveats: A few V segments could not be told apart, such as TRBV6-2 and TRBV6-3, and were left out. The authors enumerated around 150 TCR beta chains as linked to cytomegalovirus.

PCR primers comprised 60 Vbeta and 13 Jbeta primers. Using immunoSEQ multiplex PCR, the repertoire was profiled, and TCRdb retains in-frame clones only, with some absent. The data contain about 190,000 clones, 9.5% to 15% of them singletons. Germline V gene sequence: CDR1 SGHDT, CDR2 YYEEEE. The CDR3 has 14 amino acids. Trimming left V 1 base short and J 5 bases short, with 12 bases between. Concerning this clone: What it recognizes is unknown.

The rearrangement uses TRBV5-6 and TRBJ2-5; D is possibly TRBD1 (6 bases). This receptor was identified in a man aged 50 to 59 in good health and CMV-seropositive. The sample taken for sequencing was PBMCs. CDR3 in DNA: TGTGCCAGCAGCTTGAAACAGGGCGGCGAGACCCAGTACTTC. It is translated as CASSLKQGGETQYF.